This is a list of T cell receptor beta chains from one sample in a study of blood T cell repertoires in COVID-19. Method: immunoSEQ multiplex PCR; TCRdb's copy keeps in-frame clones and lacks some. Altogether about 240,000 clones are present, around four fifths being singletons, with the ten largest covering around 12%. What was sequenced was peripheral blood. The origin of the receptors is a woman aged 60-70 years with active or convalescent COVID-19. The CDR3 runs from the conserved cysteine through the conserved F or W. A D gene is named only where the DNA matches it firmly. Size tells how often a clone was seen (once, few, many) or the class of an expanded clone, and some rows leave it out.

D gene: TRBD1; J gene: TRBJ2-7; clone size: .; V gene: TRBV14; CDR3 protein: CASSSRDRGSYEQYF; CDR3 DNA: TGTGCCAGCAGCTCTCGGGACAGGGGTTCTTACGAGCAGTACTTC
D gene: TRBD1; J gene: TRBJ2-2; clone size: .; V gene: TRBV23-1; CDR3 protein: CASSQSGQANTGELFF; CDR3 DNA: TGCGCCAGCAGTCAATCGGGACAGGCTAACACCGGGGAGCTGTTTTTT
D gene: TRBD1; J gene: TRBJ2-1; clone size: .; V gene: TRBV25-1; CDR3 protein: CASSDGPGTGYEQFF; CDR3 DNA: TGTGCCAGCAGTGATGGACCCGGGACAGGGTATGAGCAGTTCTTC
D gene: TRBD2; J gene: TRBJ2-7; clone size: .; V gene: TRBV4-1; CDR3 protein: CASSQRLAPYEQYF; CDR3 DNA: TGCGCCAGCAGCCAGAGACTAGCACCCTACGAGCAGTACTTC
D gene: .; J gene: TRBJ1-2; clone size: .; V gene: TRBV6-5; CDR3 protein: CASSKTGQGLDGYTF; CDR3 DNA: TGTGCCAGCAGCAAAACCGGGCAGGGCCTTGATGGCTACACCTTC
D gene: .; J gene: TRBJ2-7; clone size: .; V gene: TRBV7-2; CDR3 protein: CASSQERPYEQYF; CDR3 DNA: TGTGCCAGCAGCCAGGAGCGGCCCTACGAGCAGTACTTC
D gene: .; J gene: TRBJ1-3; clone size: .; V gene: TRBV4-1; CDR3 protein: CASSQGAGVGSGNTIYF; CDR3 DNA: TGCGCCAGCAGCCAAGGAGCGGGGGTCGGCTCTGGAAACACCATATATTTT
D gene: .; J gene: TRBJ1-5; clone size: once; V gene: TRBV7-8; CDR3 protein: CASSLGTSNQPQHF; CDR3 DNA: TGTGCCAGCAGCTTAGGGACATCCAATCAGCCCCAGCATTTT
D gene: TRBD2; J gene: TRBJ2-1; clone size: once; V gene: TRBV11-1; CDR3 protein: CASSPLGGAYNEQFF; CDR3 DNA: TGTGCCAGCAGCCCCCTGGGAGGGGCCTACAATGAGCAGTTCTTC
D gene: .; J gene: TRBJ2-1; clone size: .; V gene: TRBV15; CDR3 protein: CATSRGAGSYNEQFF; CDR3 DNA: TGTGCCACCAGCAGAGGGGCAGGTTCCTACAATGAGCAGTTCTTC
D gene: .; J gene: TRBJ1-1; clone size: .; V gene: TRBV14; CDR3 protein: CASSHYGLNTEAFF; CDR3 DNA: TGTGCCAGCAGCCACTATGGGCTGAACACTGAAGCTTTCTTT
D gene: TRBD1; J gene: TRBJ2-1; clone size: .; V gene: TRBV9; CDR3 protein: CASSARTDRAEQFF; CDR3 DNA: TGTGCCAGCAGCGCGAGGACCGACAGGGCTGAGCAGTTCTTC
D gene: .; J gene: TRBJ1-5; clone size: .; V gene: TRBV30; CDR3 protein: CAWKAQSGKNQPQHF; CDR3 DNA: TGTGCCTGGAAAGCTCAATCAGGGAAAAATCAGCCCCAGCATTTT
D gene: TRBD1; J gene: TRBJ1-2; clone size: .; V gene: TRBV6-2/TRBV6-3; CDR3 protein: CASSYGVDRVWNGYTF; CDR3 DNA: TGTGCCAGCAGTTACGGGGTCGACAGGGTGTGGAATGGCTACACCTTC
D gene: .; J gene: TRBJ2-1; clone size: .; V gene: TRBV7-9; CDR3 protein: CASSAQGYGDEQFF; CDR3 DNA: TGTGCCAGCAGTGCACAGGGATACGGCGATGAGCAGTTCTTC
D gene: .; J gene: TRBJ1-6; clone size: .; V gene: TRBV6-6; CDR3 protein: CASSSPQSSNSPLHF; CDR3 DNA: TGTGCCAGCAGTTCTCCTCAAAGCTCCAATTCACCCCTCCACTTT
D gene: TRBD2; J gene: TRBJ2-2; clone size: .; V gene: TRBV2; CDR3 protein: CASRRESGGLTGELFF; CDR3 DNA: TGTGCCAGCAGGAGGGAGTCGGGGGGGCTAACCGGGGAGCTGTTTTTT
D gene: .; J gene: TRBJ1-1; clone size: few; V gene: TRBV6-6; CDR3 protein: CASSLGRSTEAFF; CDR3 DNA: TGTGCCAGCAGTTTGGGCAGGTCCACTGAAGCTTTCTTT
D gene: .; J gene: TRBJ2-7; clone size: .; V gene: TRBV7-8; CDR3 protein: CASSYLAGREAKQYF; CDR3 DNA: TGTGCCAGCAGCTACCTGGCTGGCAGGGAGGCGAAGCAGTACTTC
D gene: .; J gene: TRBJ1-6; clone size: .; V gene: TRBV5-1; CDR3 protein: CASSPGGDNSPLHF; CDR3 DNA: TGCGCCAGCAGCCCGGGGGGAGATAATTCACCCCTCCACTTT
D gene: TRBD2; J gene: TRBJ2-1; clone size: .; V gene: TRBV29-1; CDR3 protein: CSGTSGLEQFF; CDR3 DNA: TGCAGCGGGACTAGCGGACTCGAGCAGTTCTTC
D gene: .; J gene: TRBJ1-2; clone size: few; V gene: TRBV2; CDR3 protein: CASSGVQGRGGYTF; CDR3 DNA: TGTGCCAGCAGTGGAGTCCAGGGGAGGGGTGGCTACACCTTC
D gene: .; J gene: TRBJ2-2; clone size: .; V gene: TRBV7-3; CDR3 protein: CASSFGHNTGELFF; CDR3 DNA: TGTGCCAGCAGCTTTGGACACAACACCGGGGAGCTGTTTTTT
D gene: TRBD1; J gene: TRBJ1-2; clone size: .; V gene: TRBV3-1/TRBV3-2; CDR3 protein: CASSRIRTGHGYTF; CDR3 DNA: TGTGCCAGCAGCCGCATTCGGACAGGGCATGGCTACACCTTC